Listed below are T cell receptor beta chains from one sample, sequenced in a study of T cells after yellow fever vaccination. TCRdb ran MiXCR on the 5' RACE reads and lists one entry per CDR3 protein. The table records about 500,000 distinct CDR3 sequences, around a sixth of them present only once. The sequencing used PBMCs, collected about 5 days after the first yellow fever vaccination. These TCRs come from a man aged 18-30 years who received the YFV17D yellow fever vaccine. Each CDR3 is given with its conserved first and last residue. Fields, in order: J gene, clone size, CDR3 length, D gene, V gene, CDR3 DNA, CDR3 protein. D genes are given only for firm matches. Rows may omit the clone size; those that give it use once, few, many or a size class.

j_gene: TRBJ2-5
abundance: NA
len: 13
d_gene: TRBD1
v_gene: TRBV29-1
CDR3nt: TGCAGCTTCCGATCGGGACAGCAAGAGACCCAGTACTTC
CDR3aa: CSFRSGQQETQYF

j_gene: TRBJ1-1
abundance: few
len: 15
d_gene: TRBD1
v_gene: TRBV4-3
CDR3nt: TGCGCCAGCAGCCAGGCAGGGGGGGCTGGAGGGGAAGCTTTCTTT
CDR3aa: CASSQAGGAGGEAFF

j_gene: TRBJ2-7
abundance: few
len: 11
d_gene: NA
v_gene: TRBV30
CDR3nt: TGTGCCTGGAGTGCCTTGGGGGGGCAGTACTTC
CDR3aa: CAWSALGGQYF

j_gene: TRBJ2-1
abundance: NA
len: 14
d_gene: NA
v_gene: TRBV5-1
CDR3nt: TGCGCCAGCAGCAGATTGGACCGCCTCAATGAGCAGTTCTTC
CDR3aa: CASSRLDRLNEQFF

j_gene: TRBJ1-5
abundance: NA
len: 12
d_gene: NA
v_gene: TRBV29-1
CDR3nt: TGCAGCGTTCGACAGGGCAATCAGCCCCAGCATTTT
CDR3aa: CSVRQGNQPQHF

j_gene: TRBJ1-2
abundance: few
len: 16
d_gene: TRBD1
v_gene: TRBV19
CDR3nt: TGTGCCAGTAGTCCTTGGGGGTCGACAGGGAACCATGGCTACACCTTC
CDR3aa: CASSPWGSTGNHGYTF

j_gene: TRBJ1-1
abundance: NA
len: 13
d_gene: NA
v_gene: TRBV11-3
CDR3nt: TGTGCCAGCAGCGTGGGACCGCAAAGGCAAGCTTTCTTT
CDR3aa: CASSVGPQRQAFF

j_gene: TRBJ2-1
abundance: few
len: 15
d_gene: NA
v_gene: TRBV5-1
CDR3nt: TGCGCCAGCAGCTTCTCCGAGGGTGGGTGGAATGAGCAGTTCTTC
CDR3aa: CASSFSEGGWNEQFF

j_gene: TRBJ1-4
abundance: NA
len: 15
d_gene: NA
v_gene: TRBV4-1
CDR3nt: TGCGCCAGCAGCCAAGCACCGACAACTAATGAAAAACTGTTTTTT
CDR3aa: CASSQAPTTNEKLFF

j_gene: TRBJ1-1
abundance: many
len: 13
d_gene: NA
v_gene: TRBV9
CDR3nt: TGTGCCAGTAGTGTCGACAGGAACACTGAAGCTTTCTTT
CDR3aa: CASSVDRNTEAFF

j_gene: TRBJ1-2
abundance: few
len: 11
d_gene: NA
v_gene: TRBV30
CDR3nt: TGTGCCTGGAGACAGTCCTATGGCTACACCTTC
CDR3aa: CAWRQSYGYTF

j_gene: TRBJ2-7
abundance: NA
len: 12
d_gene: NA
v_gene: TRBV12-3/TRBV12-4
CDR3nt: TGTGCCAGCCGGGACGGATCCTACGAGCAGTACTTC
CDR3aa: CASRDGSYEQYF

j_gene: TRBJ2-2
abundance: NA
len: 18
d_gene: TRBD2
v_gene: TRBV4-3
CDR3nt: TGCGCCAGCAGCCGCCAGACACTAGCGGGAGTGAACACCGGGGAGCTGTTTTTT
CDR3aa: CASSRQTLAGVNTGELFF

j_gene: TRBJ2-3
abundance: NA
len: 14
d_gene: TRBD2
v_gene: TRBV7-3
CDR3nt: TGTGCCAGCAGCTCGGAGGCGGGGGGCGGTACGCAGTATTTT
CDR3aa: CASSSEAGGGTQYF

j_gene: TRBJ2-1
abundance: few
len: 19
d_gene: TRBD2
v_gene: TRBV6-5
CDR3nt: TGTGCCAGCAGTTACGGTCAATGGGGTGGGAGGGCCCTTCTGTTTAAGCAGTTCTTC
CDR3aa: CASSYGQWGGRALLFKQFF

j_gene: TRBJ1-6
abundance: NA
len: 14
d_gene: NA
v_gene: TRBV4-2
CDR3nt: TGTGCCAGCAGCCAAGATTTTCAAAATTCACCCCTCCACTTT
CDR3aa: CASSQDFQNSPLHF

j_gene: TRBJ1-6
abundance: NA
len: 14
d_gene: NA
v_gene: TRBV20-1
CDR3nt: TGCAGTGCTTCCCGACAGACCTATAATTCACCCCTCCACTTT
CDR3aa: CSASRQTYNSPLHF

j_gene: TRBJ2-5
abundance: few
len: 14
d_gene: NA
v_gene: TRBV6-5
CDR3nt: TGTGCCAGCAGTTACTCGAGGGACGAAGAGACCCAGTACTTC
CDR3aa: CASSYSRDEETQYF

j_gene: TRBJ1-2
abundance: few
len: 13
d_gene: NA
v_gene: TRBV6-1
CDR3nt: TGTGCCAGCAGCCGGGGGTCGGACTATGGCTACACCTTC
CDR3aa: CASSRGSDYGYTF

j_gene: TRBJ2-3
abundance: NA
len: 14
d_gene: NA
v_gene: TRBV7-3
CDR3nt: TGTGCCAGCAGCTTACAGCACAGCACAGATACGCAGTATTTT
CDR3aa: CASSLQHSTDTQYF

j_gene: TRBJ1-1
abundance: NA
len: 13
d_gene: NA
v_gene: TRBV10-3
CDR3nt: TGTGCCATCAGCGGAAACCAGGGCACTGAAGCTTTCTTT
CDR3aa: CAISGNQGTEAFF

j_gene: TRBJ2-5
abundance: NA
len: 14
d_gene: NA
v_gene: TRBV15
CDR3nt: TGTGCCACCAGCAGAGACAAACAGCAAGAGACCCAGTACTTC
CDR3aa: CATSRDKQQETQYF

j_gene: TRBJ2-3
abundance: NA
len: 14
d_gene: NA
v_gene: TRBV30
CDR3nt: TGTGCCTGGAGTAGGAGAGACCCCACAGATACGCAGTATTTT
CDR3aa: CAWSRRDPTDTQYF

j_gene: TRBJ2-1
abundance: NA
len: 15
d_gene: TRBD2
v_gene: TRBV20-1
CDR3nt: TGCAGTGCCAACCTAGCGGGGGGGGGGTACAATGAGCAGTTCTTC
CDR3aa: CSANLAGGGYNEQFF

j_gene: TRBJ2-7
abundance: NA
len: 14
d_gene: NA
v_gene: TRBV7-2
CDR3nt: TGTGCCAGCAGCTCCTACACGTCCTCCTACGAGCAGTACTTC
CDR3aa: CASSSYTSSYEQYF

j_gene: TRBJ2-5
abundance: NA
len: 16
d_gene: TRBD2
v_gene: TRBV4-1
CDR3nt: TGCGCCAGCAGCCTCAGACTAGCGGGGGGGAAAGAGACCCAGTACTTC
CDR3aa: CASSLRLAGGKETQYF

j_gene: TRBJ2-5
abundance: NA
len: 12
d_gene: NA
v_gene: TRBV15
CDR3nt: TGTGCCACCAGCGCCGGGTCGGAGACCCAGTACTTC
CDR3aa: CATSAGSETQYF

j_gene: TRBJ1-2
abundance: few
len: 15
d_gene: NA
v_gene: TRBV6-5
CDR3nt: TGTGCCAGCAGTTACGGGACGGGACACTACTATGGCTACACCTTC
CDR3aa: CASSYGTGHYYGYTF

j_gene: TRBJ2-4
abundance: few
len: 14
d_gene: TRBD2
v_gene: TRBV9
CDR3nt: TGTGCCAGCAGCGTTGGACTAGCGCCCGACATTCAGTACTTC
CDR3aa: CASSVGLAPDIQYF

j_gene: TRBJ1-6
abundance: NA
len: 14
d_gene: NA
v_gene: TRBV20-1
CDR3nt: TGCAGTGCTGCAGAGGGTTCCTATAATTCACCCCTCCACTTT
CDR3aa: CSAAEGSYNSPLHF

j_gene: TRBJ2-2
abundance: NA
len: 15
d_gene: TRBD1
v_gene: TRBV7-8
CDR3nt: TGTGCCAGCAGCCTGACTACAGGGGCTGCCGGGGAGCTGTTTTTT
CDR3aa: CASSLTTGAAGELFF

j_gene: TRBJ2-1
abundance: few
len: 16
d_gene: TRBD2
v_gene: TRBV5-1
CDR3nt: TGCGCCAGCAAGGCAGTGGAGCGGGGGGGCCTCCCTGAGCAGTTCTTC
CDR3aa: CASKAVERGGLPEQFF

j_gene: TRBJ2-5
abundance: NA
len: 14
d_gene: TRBD1
v_gene: TRBV7-6
CDR3nt: TGTGCCAGCAGCTCCCGGGACAGGGAGAGGGGCCAGTACTTC
CDR3aa: CASSSRDRERGQYF

j_gene: TRBJ1-5
abundance: NA
len: 15
d_gene: NA
v_gene: TRBV7-2
CDR3nt: TGTGCCAGCACCCCACTGTCGGATAGCAATCAGCCCCAGCATTTT
CDR3aa: CASTPLSDSNQPQHF

j_gene: TRBJ1-2
abundance: NA
len: 13
d_gene: TRBD1
v_gene: TRBV29-1
CDR3nt: TGCAGCGTTTCCCCCGACAGGGGATATGGCTACACCTTC
CDR3aa: CSVSPDRGYGYTF

j_gene: TRBJ2-1
abundance: few
len: 16
d_gene: TRBD2
v_gene: TRBV4-3
CDR3nt: TGCGCCAGCAGCCAAGATTCGGGGGGGGCCGGTGGTGAGCAGTTCTTC
CDR3aa: CASSQDSGGAGGEQFF

j_gene: TRBJ2-3
abundance: few
len: 15
d_gene: NA
v_gene: TRBV6-5
CDR3nt: TGTGCCAGCAGTTACTCGGCTACAGGCACAGATACGCAGTATTTT
CDR3aa: CASSYSATGTDTQYF

j_gene: TRBJ1-1
abundance: few
len: 14
d_gene: TRBD1
v_gene: TRBV28
CDR3nt: TGTGCCAGCAGTTTGCCGGACAGGGGGCTGGAAGCTTTCTTT
CDR3aa: CASSLPDRGLEAFF

j_gene: TRBJ2-2
abundance: few
len: 17
d_gene: TRBD1
v_gene: TRBV24-1
CDR3nt: TGTGCCACCAGTGATTGGGGACAGGACGCGAACACCGGGGAGCTGTTTTTT
CDR3aa: CATSDWGQDANTGELFF

j_gene: TRBJ2-1
abundance: NA
len: 12
d_gene: NA
v_gene: TRBV20-1
CDR3nt: TGCAGTGCTAGAGATGGTCCCCATGAGCAGTTCTTC
CDR3aa: CSARDGPHEQFF

j_gene: TRBJ1-1
abundance: NA
len: 13
d_gene: TRBD1
v_gene: TRBV27
CDR3nt: TGTGCCAACACCACGACAGGGGACACTGAAGCTTTCTTT
CDR3aa: CANTTTGDTEAFF

j_gene: TRBJ2-3
abundance: NA
len: 16
d_gene: TRBD2
v_gene: TRBV5-8
CDR3nt: TGTGCCAGCACCATAGGACTAGCGGGGGCCACAGATACGCAGTATTTT
CDR3aa: CASTIGLAGATDTQYF

j_gene: TRBJ2-7
abundance: few
len: 14
d_gene: NA
v_gene: TRBV30
CDR3nt: TGTGCCTGGGGAACACCTAAAATCTCCTACGAGCAGTACTTC
CDR3aa: CAWGTPKISYEQYF

j_gene: TRBJ2-1
abundance: few
len: 14
d_gene: NA
v_gene: TRBV5-1
CDR3nt: TGCGCCAGCAGCTTCGACGGGGGGCCAGGTGAGCAGTTCTTC
CDR3aa: CASSFDGGPGEQFF

j_gene: TRBJ2-3
abundance: NA
len: 14
d_gene: TRBD1
v_gene: TRBV7-9
CDR3nt: TGTGCCAGCAGCAGACAGGGGGCTCGGGATACGCAGTATTTT
CDR3aa: CASSRQGARDTQYF

j_gene: TRBJ1-1
abundance: few
len: 14
d_gene: NA
v_gene: TRBV5-5
CDR3nt: TGTGCCAGCAGCTTTGCCCCCTGGGGCACTGAAGCTTTCTTT
CDR3aa: CASSFAPWGTEAFF

j_gene: TRBJ2-5
abundance: NA
len: 14
d_gene: NA
v_gene: TRBV12-3/TRBV12-4
CDR3nt: TGTGCCAGCAGTTCCGACAGGGGAGGGGAGACCCAGTACTTC
CDR3aa: CASSSDRGGETQYF